A single sample gave rise to the 26 T cell receptor beta chains below, sequenced in a study of identical twins. TCRdb used MiXCR to reprocess the 5' RACE reads, holding one entry per CDR3 protein. The sample lists 210,000 or so distinct CDR3 sequences, less than 8% occurring once. The same sample was also used in a study of yellow fever vaccine responses in identical twins.

The sequencing input was memory (CD45RO+) T cells sorted from blood. The receptors were sampled from a woman between 18 and 29 years old in good health.

The V and J genes are TRBV6-2 or TRBV6-3 and TRBJ2-7; D may be TRBD1 (5 bases). Trimming stripped 6 bases from V and 3 bases from J, with 12 bases between. Germline V gene lookup returns CDR1 MNHEY and CDR2 SVGEGT. This CDR3 region has 13 residues. CDR3 sequence: CASSPSDNYEQYF. Written as DNA, the CDR3 is TGTGCCAGCAGCCCTTCGGACAACTACGAGCAGTACTTC.

This clonotype was counted between two and nine times. The chain carries TRBV19 and TRBJ2-7, with 8 bases aligning to TRBD1. The V segment lost 6 bases and the J segment 5 bases; nucleotides outside the gene matches: 9. The CDR3 covers 14 residues. Germline V lookup: CDR1 LNHDA, CDR2 SQIVND (reference sequence). CDR3 bases: TGTGCCAGTAGCCCGACAGGGGCATCCAACGAGCAGTACTTC. Translation gives CASSPTGASNEQYF.

The chain combines TRBV2 with TRBJ1-2; possibly TRBD1 for D (6 bases). Deletions cut 2 bases from V and 7 bases from J, with 11 bases between. The CDR3 runs 13 residues. The germline gives CDR1 SNHLY, CDR2 FYNNEI. The CDR3 loop reads CASSERGGAGYTF. The CDR3 DNA is TGTGCCAGCAGTGAAAGGGGGGGGGCTGGCTACACCTTC.

The rearrangement uses TRBV20-1 and TRBJ1-6; no firm D call. This CDR3 is 12 amino acids long. Looked up from germline, CDR1 is DFQATT and CDR2 is SNEGSKA (reference sequence). The CDR3 DNA reads TGCAGCCCGAGCTCCTATAATTCACCCCTCCACTTT. Translation gives CSPSSYNSPLHF.

The CDR3 DNA reads as TGTGCCAGCAGCCTATATAGCGGGGGAAACACCGGGGAGCTGTTTTTT. Its protein product is CASSLYSGGNTGELFF. This chain uses TRBV7-3 with TRBJ2-2; 9 bases line up with TRBD2. Trimming removed 5 bases from V and 2 bases from J; junction bases left unmatched: 6. In germline, CDR1 is SGHTA, CDR2 FQGTGA. There are 16 residues in the CDR3.

The J gene is TRBJ2-2, the V gene TRBV6-2 or TRBV6-3; 8 bases fit TRBD1. CDR3 size: 17 residues. With 7 bases clipped from V and 5 bases from J, the junction kept 15 bases outside the gene matches. CDR1 is MNHEY and CDR2 is SVGEGT in the germline V gene. For the CDR3, the DNA is TGTGCCAGCACCCGAACCGGGACAGGACCTCCGACCGGGGAGCTGTTTTTT. It translates to CASTRTGTGPPTGELFF.

This chain joins TRBV5-1 and TRBJ2-7; D not resolved. Trimming stripped 3 bases from V and 3 bases from J, with 10 bases between. Per germline, CDR1 SGHRS and CDR2 YFSETQ. This CDR3 has 13 amino acids. CDR3 region: CASSSILGYEQYF. CDR3 DNA: TGCGCCAGCAGCTCGATTTTGGGCTACGAGCAGTACTTC.

This chain connects TRBV30 to TRBJ1-5; 7 bases agree with TRBD1. The CDR3 extends over 13 amino acids. The trim removed 5 bases at V and 5 bases at J, leaving 6 bases unmatched. CDR1 and CDR2 (germline): GTSNPN, SVGIG (reference sequence). The CDR3 nucleotides are TGTGCCTGGGAACAGGGGAGGGATCAGCCCCAGCATTTT. Its translation is CAWEQGRDQPQHF. The complete variable domain, with remaining parts taken from reference TRBV30 and TRBJ1-5, reads SQTIHQWPATLVQPVGSPLSLECTVEGTSNPNLYWYRQAAGRGLQLLFYSVGIGQISSEVPQNLSASRPQDRQFILSSKKLLLSDSGFYLCAWEQGRDQPQHFGDGTRLSIL.

The chain is built from TRBV7-3 and TRBJ2-5; a weak D match, TRBD2 (5 bases). V was clipped by 4 bases and J by 2 bases, with 11 bases between them. The CDR3 is 14 amino acids. CDR1 is SGHTA and CDR2 is FQGTGA in the germline V gene. The CDR3 reads CASSSNGDQETQYF. The CDR3 DNA reads as TGTGCCAGCAGCTCCAACGGGGATCAAGAGACCCAGTACTTC. The whole variable domain, remainder taken from reference TRBV7-3 and TRBJ2-5, is GAGVSQTPSNKVTEKGKYVELRCDPISGHTALYWYRQSLGQGPEFLIYFQGTGAADDSGLPNDRFFAVRPEGSVSTLKIQRTERGDSAVYLCASSSNGDQETQYFGPGTRLLVL.

This clonotype has more than one count but fewer than ten. The chain carries TRBV5-1 and TRBJ2-5, with 7 bases aligning to TRBD1. The V and J ends lost 5 bases and 5 bases, in that order; junction bases with no gene match: 15. Germline V gene lookup returns CDR1 SGHRS and CDR2 YFSETQ. CDR3 length: 16 residues. The CDR3 here is CASRYGATGSGETQYF. The CDR3, as DNA: TGCGCCAGCAGATATGGGGCGACAGGGTCTGGGGAGACCCAGTACTTC.

This clonotype was detected a few times. V is TRBV11-2 and J is TRBJ2-7; 12 bases are shared with TRBD2. V gave up 5 bases and J gave up 3 bases; unmatched junction bases: 8. Germline CDR1 reads SGHAT; CDR2 reads FQNNGV. The CDR3 is 16 amino acids. CDR3 coding DNA: TGTGCCAGCAGCCCCCATGTACTAGCGGGAGGCTACGAGCAGTACTTC. This translates into CASSPHVLAGGYEQYF.

This clonotype was recorded many times. This rearrangement joins TRBV3-1 to TRBJ2-1; 9 bases map to TRBD2. V was clipped by 0 bases and J by 6 bases; unmatched bases: 12. The CDR3 length is 18 residues. Germline V CDR1 and CDR2: LGHDT, YNNKEL (reference sequence). The CDR3: CASSQDTIVAGAGNEQFF. CDR3 sequence (DNA): TGTGCCAGCAGCCAAGATACTATAGTAGCGGGAGCTGGCAATGAGCAGTTCTTC.

Ten or more counts support this clonotype. The V and J genes are TRBV27 and TRBJ2-1, with D maybe TRBD2 (5 bases). The CDR3 sequence is 15 residues long. Germline CDR1 is MNHEY and CDR2 is SMNVEV (reference sequence). Trimming shortened V by 2 bases and J by 10 bases, and 18 bases separated the two germline ends. CDR3: CASSLGGQGTIEQFF. CDR3 sequence (DNA): TGTGCCAGCAGTTTAGGCGGGCAAGGTACAATCGAGCAGTTCTTC.

This clonotype was counted at least ten times. The rearrangement joins TRBV6-2 or TRBV6-3 to TRBJ2-3; D call uncertain. Trimming shortened V by 0 bases and J by 4 bases, and 11 bases separated the two germline ends. Germline CDR1 and CDR2: MNHEY and SVGEGT. The CDR3 is made up of 15 amino acids. CDR3 region: CASSYSYSRADTQYF. The CDR3 DNA sequence: TGTGCCAGCAGTTACTCGTACTCCCGCGCAGATACGCAGTATTTT.

This clonotype was found many times. The rearrangement uses TRBV20-1 and TRBJ1-2; D not resolved. The CDR3 runs to 12 residues. V dropped 3 bases and J dropped 7 bases, with 12 bases sitting between them. Germline V gene lookup returns CDR1 DFQATT and CDR2 SNEGSKA (reference sequence). The CDR3 nucleotides read TGCAGTGCTAGTGACGGGGAAGTTGGCTACACCTTC. This gives the protein CSASDGEVGYTF.

The chain combines TRBV9 with TRBJ1-2, with TRBD1 as a possible D gene (5 bases). In germline, CDR1 is SGDLS, CDR2 YYNGEE. This CDR3 has 15 residues. V was shortened by 0 bases and J by 2 bases, with 11 bases between the two germline ends. The CDR3 DNA reads as TGTGCCAGCAGCGTAGGGCAGGGAGGAAACTATGGCTACACCTTC. Its translation: CASSVGQGGNYGYTF.

In its sample, this clonotype was seen many times. J is TRBJ2-3 and V is TRBV3-1; D ambiguous. CDR3 length: 13 amino acids. Trimming left V 4 bases short and J 7 bases short, with 12 bases between. CDR1 and CDR2 (germline): LGHDT, YNNKEL (reference sequence). CDR3 sequence reads: CASSLGLENTQYF. The CDR3 region has the DNA TGTGCCAGCAGCCTAGGCCTCGAGAATACGCAGTATTTT.

This clonotype has more than one count but fewer than ten. The gene calls are TRBV7-2 and TRBJ2-5; the match to TRBD2 covers 8 bases. The CDR3 covers 15 residues. V was clipped by 4 bases and J by 3 bases; unmatched bases: 7. Per the germline V gene, CDR1 is SGHTA and CDR2 is FQGNSA. The CDR3 here is CASSSLGLAEETQYF. CDR3 in DNA: TGTGCCAGCAGCTCATTAGGACTAGCTGAAGAGACCCAGTACTTC.

The chain is built from TRBV5-1 and TRBJ2-1, with 9 bases aligning to TRBD1. This CDR3 is built from 15 residues. The germline CDR1 and CDR2 sequences are SGHRS and YFSETQ. J gave up 3 bases and V 7 bases, and 8 bases lay outside the gene matches. CDR3: CASYITGGDYNEQFF. In DNA, the CDR3 is TGCGCCAGCTACATAACAGGGGGCGACTACAATGAGCAGTTCTTC.

There are many counts of this clonotype. The chain links TRBV4-3 to TRBJ2-4; TRBD2 matches at 9 bases. Germline CDR1 and CDR2: LGHNA and YSLEER. Trimming removed 0 bases from V and 0 bases from J; junction bases left unmatched: 3. The CDR3 length is 17 residues. The CDR3 is CASSQDGLAIAKNIQYF. CDR3 nucleotide sequence: TGCGCCAGCAGCCAAGACGGACTAGCGATAGCCAAAAACATTCAGTACTTC.

This clonotype was counted between two and nine times. V is TRBV20-1 and J is TRBJ2-5, with 8 nucleotides matching TRBD1. The V segment lost 3 bases and the J segment 4 bases; nucleotides outside the gene matches: 4. Germline CDR1 is DFQATT and CDR2 is SNEGSKA (reference sequence). The CDR3 consists of 13 residues. In DNA, the CDR3 is TGCAGTGCTAGTGGACAGGGAGGAGAGACCCAGTACTTC. This gives the protein CSASGQGGETQYF.

The chain has TRBV6-5 and TRBJ1-3; a weak D match, TRBD1 (5 bases). In germline, CDR1 is MNHEY, CDR2 SVGAGI. Trimming left V 0 bases short and J 0 bases short, with 9 bases between. There are 16 residues in the CDR3. For the CDR3, the DNA is TGTGCCAGCAGTTACTCGGGGCAGAGCTCTGGAAACACCATATATTTT. Amino acids: CASSYSGQSSGNTIYF.

This clonotype was picked up many times. This chain links TRBV10-3 with TRBJ1-1; D is possibly TRBD1 (6 bases). The CDR3 runs 14 residues. The germline V and J ends were trimmed by 6 bases and 11 bases, with 22 bases remaining between them. Germline V gives CDR1 ENHRY, CDR2 SYGVKD. Here the CDR3 reads CAIRSRDPGARAFF. CDR3 DNA sequence: TGTGCCATCAGGAGCCGGGACCCAGGGGCGAGGGCTTTCTTT.

The J gene is TRBJ2-7, the V gene TRBV6-2 or TRBV6-3; D is undetermined. The CDR3 contains 16 residues. V was pared by 0 bases and J by 6 bases, with 18 bases between. Germline CDR1 is MNHEY and CDR2 is SVGEGT. The CDR3 spells CASSYSIPRGRSEQYF. The CDR3 DNA sequence: TGTGCCAGCAGTTACTCGATCCCGCGTGGCCGGAGCGAGCAGTACTTC.

This clonotype was picked up a small number of times. This sequence joins TRBV19 and TRBJ2-7; D might be TRBD2 (6 bases). The germline V gene encodes CDR1 LNHDA and CDR2 SQIVND (reference sequence). Trimming cost V 3 bases and J 6 bases, with 12 bases left between them. This CDR3 comprises 13 residues. The CDR3 region has the DNA TGTGCCAGTAGTATTGCGGAGGGGCTCGAGCAGTACTTC. Translating gives CASSIAEGLEQYF.

In this sample, this clonotype turned up many times. The CDR3 nucleotides read TGTGCCAGCAGTGAGCAGGGGGGAACTGAAGCTTTCTTT. Protein sequence: CASSEQGGTEAFF. The V gene is TRBV12-3 or TRBV12-4, the J gene TRBJ1-1; TRBD1 aligns across 7 bases. This CDR3 has 13 residues. Trimming cost V 5 bases and J 5 bases; bases outside gene matches: 5.